The following is a TCR beta chain sequence with its context. The sample is drawn from a study of STAT5B mutations in CD4+ large granular lymphocyte leukemia. Germline CDR1 is LGHNA and CDR2 is YSLEER. The V gene lost 1 base and the J gene lost 5 bases, with 19 bases spanning the gap. The CDR3 consists of 17 residues. Method: immunoSEQ multiplex PCR; TCRdb's copy keeps in-frame clones and lacks some. Among 20,000 to 25,000 clones listed, about four fifths were seen once. The source material was CD4+ T cells from blood buffy coats. This sequence originates from a human donor in good health. V and J are TRBV4-3 and TRBJ2-3, with a possible D match to TRBD2 (6 bases). The CDR3 nucleotides are TGCGCCAGCAGCCAAGGTGGCGGGGCCCCTAAGGTAGATACGCAGTATTTT. Residues: CASSQGGGAPKVDTQYF.